This is a list of T cell receptor beta chains from one sample in a study of blood T cell repertoires in COVID-19. Some clones are missing from TCRdb's copy, which holds only in-frame ones; the method was immunoSEQ multiplex PCR. The data show around 120,000 clones, about 79% seen once. The source material was peripheral blood. The receptors originated from a man between 65 and 80 years old with acute or convalescent COVID-19. Each CDR3 is given with its conserved first and last residue. A D gene is named only where the DNA matches it firmly. For some rows the clone size is stated as once, few or many, or as a class when expanded; others skip it.

TRBV2	NA	NA	TRBJ1-1	CASSQQGLNTEAFF	TGTGCCAGCAGTCAACAGGGCTTGAACACTGAAGCTTTCTTT
TRBV7-2	NA	NA	TRBJ1-2	CASSLQVAGYGYTF	TGTGCCAGCAGCCTACAGGTCGCAGGCTATGGCTACACCTTC
TRBV19	NA	NA	TRBJ2-5	CASSIRETQYF	TGTGCCAGTAGTATTCGAGAGACCCAGTACTTC
TRBV16	NA	NA	TRBJ1-2	CASSQSRRSNYGYTF	TGTGCCAGCAGCCAATCCCGCCGGTCTAACTATGGCTACACCTTC
TRBV5-5	TRBD2	NA	TRBJ2-1	CASSLTSGGVAYNEQFF	TGTGCCAGCAGCTTGACGAGCGGGGGGGTTGCCTACAATGAGCAGTTCTTC
TRBV6-5	TRBD1	NA	TRBJ1-5	CASSPRGQSNQPQHF	TGTGCCAGCAGCCCCAGGGGGCAGAGCAATCAGCCCCAGCATTTT
TRBV11-2	NA	NA	TRBJ2-5	CASSPAGQGVFPRTQYF	TGTGCCAGCAGCCCGGCTGGGCAGGGCGTCTTCCCAAGGACCCAGTACTTC
TRBV10-3	NA	NA	TRBJ1-1	CAISKTENTEAFF	TGTGCCATCAGCAAGACAGAGAACACTGAAGCTTTCTTT
TRBV3-1/TRBV3-2	NA	NA	TRBJ2-1	CASSQQGPLYNEQFF	TGTGCCAGCAGCCAACAGGGCCCCCTGTACAATGAGCAGTTCTTC
TRBV3-1/TRBV3-2	TRBD2	NA	TRBJ2-1	CASSQGLAGGHNEQFF	TGTGCCAGCAGCCAAGGACTAGCGGGGGGACACAATGAGCAGTTCTTC
TRBV12-3/TRBV12-4	NA	NA	TRBJ1-1	CASSYRSGSEAFF	TGTGCCAGCAGTTACCGGTCGGGGTCTGAAGCTTTCTTT
TRBV6-5	TRBD1	NA	TRBJ2-7	CASSFSPRQGASEQYF	TGTGCCAGCAGTTTCAGCCCCCGACAGGGGGCAAGCGAGCAGTACTTC
TRBV28	NA	NA	TRBJ1-2	CASSLGQYGYTF	TGTGCCAGCAGTTTGGGGCAGTATGGCTACACCTTC
TRBV19	NA	NA	TRBJ1-2	CASSIDGADRPGGYTF	TGTGCCAGTAGTATAGATGGGGCAGACAGGCCGGGGGGCTACACCTTC
TRBV20-1	NA	NA	TRBJ2-2	CSASSLRELFF	TGCAGTGCCTCATCCCTGAGAGAGCTGTTTTTT
TRBV18	NA	once	TRBJ1-4	CASSPPGTVEKLFF	TGTGCCAGCTCACCCCCTGGCACAGTGGAAAAACTGTTTTTT
TRBV5-5	NA	NA	TRBJ2-6	CASSFRQAFSGANVLTF	TGTGCCAGCAGCTTCCGGCAGGCTTTCTCTGGGGCCAACGTCCTGACTTTC
TRBV24-1	NA	NA	TRBJ2-1	CATSEPQGSEQFF	TGTGCCACCAGTGAGCCACAGGGAAGTGAGCAGTTCTTC
TRBV5-8	NA	NA	TRBJ1-1	CASSFLGRGLNTEAFF	TGTGCCAGCAGCTTTTTAGGTAGGGGGTTGAACACTGAAGCTTTCTTT
TRBV19	NA	NA	TRBJ1-1	CTSSIEEGKNTEAFF	TGTACCAGTAGTATAGAAGAGGGAAAGAACACTGAAGCTTTCTTT
TRBV29-1	NA	NA	TRBJ2-4	CSVEVGGAQNIQYF	TGCAGCGTTGAAGTAGGGGGGGCTCAAAACATTCAGTACTTC
TRBV7-3	TRBD1	NA	TRBJ1-6	CASSPGQANSPLHF	TGTGCCAGCAGCCCGGGACAGGCGAATTCACCCCTCCACTTT
TRBV7-3	TRBD2	NA	TRBJ2-1	CASSKGSTGLAGESYNEQFF	TGTGCCAGCAGCAAGGGGAGTACGGGACTAGCGGGGGAATCCTACAATGAGCAGTTCTTC
TRBV2	TRBD1	NA	TRBJ1-6	CASRAGTGLSPLHF	TGTGCCAGCAGAGCCGGGACAGGGCTTTCACCCCTCCACTTT
TRBV6-6	NA	NA	TRBJ2-3	CATQNEGQTTDTQYF	TGTGCCACCCAAAACGAGGGTCAAACCACAGATACGCAGTATTTT
TRBV4-2	NA	NA	TRBJ2-1	CASSQDLERNEQFF	TGTGCCAGCAGCCAAGATCTTGAGCGGAATGAGCAGTTCTTC
TRBV29-1	NA	once	TRBJ1-1	CGSGRGRMNTEAFF	TGCGGGTCAGGGCGGGGGAGGATGAACACTGAAGCTTTCTTT
TRBV5-1	NA	NA	TRBJ2-5	CASSPDGGETQYF	TGCGCCAGCAGCCCGGACGGGGGTGAGACCCAGTACTTC
TRBV29-1	NA	NA	TRBJ2-3	CSAAEQLSTDTQYF	TGCAGCGCGGCAGAACAATTAAGCACAGATACGCAGTATTTT
TRBV9	TRBD1	NA	TRBJ1-1	CASTLTGQSFTEAFF	TGTGCCAGCACCCTCACGGGACAGTCTTTCACTGAAGCTTTCTTT
TRBV3-1/TRBV3-2	TRBD1	NA	TRBJ2-7	CASSQTSQGAREQYF	TGTGCCAGTAGTCAAACCTCGCAGGGGGCGCGGGAGCAGTACTTC
TRBV5-4	NA	few	TRBJ1-2	CASSLVTGLSGGYTF	TGTGCCAGCAGCTTGGTAACTGGCCTGTCGGGGGGCTACACCTTC
TRBV29-1	NA	NA	TRBJ1-3	CSAEGQYGNTIYF	TGCAGCGCTGAAGGACAGTACGGAAACACCATATATTTT
TRBV6-5	TRBD1	few	TRBJ2-7	CASNSRDRERHEQYF	TGTGCCAGCAATTCGCGGGACAGGGAAAGGCACGAGCAGTACTTC
TRBV5-6	NA	few	TRBJ1-1	CASSYERHGAGNTEAFF	TGTGCCAGCAGTTATGAACGACACGGGGCGGGAAACACTGAAGCTTTCTTT
TRBV6-5	NA	NA	TRBJ1-2	CASSSNPDGGYGYTF	TGTGCCAGCAGTTCCAACCCCGACGGGGGCTATGGCTACACCTTC
TRBV9	TRBD2	few	TRBJ2-5	CASSVSAGGKGTQYF	TGTGCCAGCAGCGTATCGGCGGGGGGTAAGGGGACCCAGTACTTC
TRBV21-1	NA	few	TRBJ2-3	CASSSGQGPCLGTDTQYF	TGTGCCAGCAGCAGCGGACAGGGGCCATGCCTGGGCACAGATACGCAGTATTTT
TRBV30	NA	once	TRBJ2-5	CAAGRRGLAQYF	TGTGCGGCGGGTCGGAGGGGTTTGGCCCAGTACTTC
TRBV6-6	NA	once	TRBJ1-5	CASKAGGGNQPQHF	TGTGCCAGCAAGGCGGGCGGGGGCAATCAGCCCCAGCATTTT
TRBV6-1	NA	NA	TRBJ1-1	CASSEIWLAGSNTEAFF	TGTGCCAGCAGTGAAATTTGGCTGGCAGGGTCTAACACTGAAGCTTTCTTT
TRBV20-1	TRBD1	NA	TRBJ2-7	CSPQGDEQYF	TGCAGCCCTCAGGGGGACGAGCAGTACTTC
TRBV6-6	NA	NA	TRBJ2-7	CASSSLLQGASYEQYF	TGTGCCAGCAGTTCGCTTCTACAGGGCGCCTCCTACGAGCAGTACTTC
TRBV19	TRBD1	NA	TRBJ1-3	CASSIDRGPLSGNTIYF	TGTGCCAGTAGCATTGACAGGGGGCCCCTCTCTGGAAACACCATATATTTT
TRBV15	NA	NA	TRBJ1-6	CATSRGDINSPLHF	TGTGCCACCAGCAGAGGGGACATTAATTCACCCCTCCACTTT
TRBV2	NA	NA	TRBJ2-5	CASSDGRTVPHQETQYF	TGTGCCAGCAGTGATGGCCGCACAGTTCCACACCAAGAGACCCAGTACTTC
TRBV30	TRBD1	NA	TRBJ1-5	CAWTRTGGGNQPQHF	TGTGCCTGGACACGCACAGGGGGTGGCAATCAGCCCCAGCATTTT
TRBV5-1	TRBD2	NA	TRBJ2-3	CASSLTNQRGPDHTQYF	TGCGCCAGCAGCTTGACGAATCAGCGGGGGCCAGACCATACGCAGTATTTT
TRBV7-2	TRBD1	NA	TRBJ2-3	CASRTGAYADTQYF	TGTGCCAGCAGAACAGGGGCCTACGCCGATACGCAGTATTTT
TRBV24-1	NA	NA	TRBJ2-5	CATSDSGILQETQYF	TGTGCCACCAGTGATTCGGGAATACTCCAAGAGACCCAGTACTTC
TRBV5-1	TRBD2	NA	TRBJ2-1	CASSSPLTGGSYNEQFF	TGCGCCAGCAGCTCCCCCTTGACGGGGGGCTCCTACAATGAGCAGTTCTTC
TRBV18	TRBD1	NA	TRBJ1-1	CASSPPNRGHLNTEAFF	TGTGCCAGCTCACCACCGAACAGGGGGCATCTGAACACTGAAGCTTTCTTT
TRBV3-1/TRBV3-2	TRBD1	NA	TRBJ2-7	CASSQDPSDRVRYF	TGTGCCAGCAGCCAAGATCCTTCGGACAGGGTCAGATACTTC